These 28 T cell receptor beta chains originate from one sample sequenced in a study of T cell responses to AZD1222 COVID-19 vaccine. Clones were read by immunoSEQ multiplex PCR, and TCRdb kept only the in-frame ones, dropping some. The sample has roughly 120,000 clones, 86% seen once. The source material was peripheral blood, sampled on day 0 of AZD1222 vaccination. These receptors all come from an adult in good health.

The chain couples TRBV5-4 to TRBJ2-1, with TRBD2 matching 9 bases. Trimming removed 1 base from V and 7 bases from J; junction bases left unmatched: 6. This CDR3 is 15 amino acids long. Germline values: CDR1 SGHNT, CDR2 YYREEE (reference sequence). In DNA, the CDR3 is TGTGCCAGCAGCTTGAGCCTAGCGGGGAGGAATGAGCAGTTCTTC. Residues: CASSLSLAGRNEQFF. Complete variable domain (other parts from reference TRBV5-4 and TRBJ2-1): ETGVTQSPTHLIKTRGQQVTLRCSSQSGHNTVSWYQQALGQGPQFIFQYYREEENGRGNFPPRFSGLQFPNYSSELNVNALELDDSALYLCASSLSLAGRNEQFFGPGTRLTVL.

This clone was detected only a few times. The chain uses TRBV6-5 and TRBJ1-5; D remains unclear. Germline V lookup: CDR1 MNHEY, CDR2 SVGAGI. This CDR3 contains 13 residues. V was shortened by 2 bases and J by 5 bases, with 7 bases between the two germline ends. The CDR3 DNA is TGTGCCAGCAGTTACAGGGCCCATCAGCCCCAGCATTTT. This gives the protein CASSYRAHQPQHF.

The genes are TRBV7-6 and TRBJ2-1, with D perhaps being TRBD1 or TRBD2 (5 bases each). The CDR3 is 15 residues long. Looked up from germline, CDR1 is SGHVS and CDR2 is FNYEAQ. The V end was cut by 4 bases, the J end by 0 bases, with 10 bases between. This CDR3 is CASSSRGNSYNEQFF. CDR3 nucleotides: TGTGCCAGCAGCTCGAGGGGCAACTCCTACAATGAGCAGTTCTTC. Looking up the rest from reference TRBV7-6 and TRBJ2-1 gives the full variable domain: GAGVSQSPRYKVTKRGQDVALRCDPISGHVSLYWYRQALGQGPEFLTYFNYEAQQDKSGLPNDRFSAERPEGSISTLTIQRTEQRDSAMYRCASSSRGNSYNEQFFGPGTRLTVL.

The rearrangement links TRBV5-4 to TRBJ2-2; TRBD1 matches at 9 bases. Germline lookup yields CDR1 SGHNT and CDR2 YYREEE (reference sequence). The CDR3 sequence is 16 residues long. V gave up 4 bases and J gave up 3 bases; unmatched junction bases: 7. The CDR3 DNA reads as TGTGCCAGCAGCAAGGACAGGGGCCCTGACACCGGGGAGCTGTTTTTT. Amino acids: CASSKDRGPDTGELFF.

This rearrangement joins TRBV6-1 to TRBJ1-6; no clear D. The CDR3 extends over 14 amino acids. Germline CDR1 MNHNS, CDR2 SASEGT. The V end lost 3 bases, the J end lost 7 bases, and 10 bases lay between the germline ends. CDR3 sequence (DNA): TGTGCCAGCAGTGACCGGGTCGAAAATTCACCCCTCCACTTT. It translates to CASSDRVENSPLHF.

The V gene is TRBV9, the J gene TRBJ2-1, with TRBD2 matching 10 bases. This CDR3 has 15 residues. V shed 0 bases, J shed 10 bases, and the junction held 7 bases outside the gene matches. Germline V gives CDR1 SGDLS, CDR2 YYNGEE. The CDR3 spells CASSVETSGTREQFF. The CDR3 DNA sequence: TGTGCCAGCAGCGTAGAAACTAGCGGGACGCGGGAGCAGTTCTTC.

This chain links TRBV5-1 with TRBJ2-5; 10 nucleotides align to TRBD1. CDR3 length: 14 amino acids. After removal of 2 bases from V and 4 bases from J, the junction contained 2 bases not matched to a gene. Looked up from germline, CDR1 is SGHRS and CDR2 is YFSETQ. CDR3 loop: CASSFGDRGETQYF. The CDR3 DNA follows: TGCGCCAGCAGCTTTGGGGACAGGGGAGAGACCCAGTACTTC.

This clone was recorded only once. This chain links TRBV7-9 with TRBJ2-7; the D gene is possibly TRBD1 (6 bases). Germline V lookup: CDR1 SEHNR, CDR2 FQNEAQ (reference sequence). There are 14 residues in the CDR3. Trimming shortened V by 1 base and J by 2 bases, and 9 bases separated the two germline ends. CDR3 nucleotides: TGTGCCAGCAGCTTAGACAGGGTCGCCTACGAGCAGTACTTC. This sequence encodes CASSLDRVAYEQYF.

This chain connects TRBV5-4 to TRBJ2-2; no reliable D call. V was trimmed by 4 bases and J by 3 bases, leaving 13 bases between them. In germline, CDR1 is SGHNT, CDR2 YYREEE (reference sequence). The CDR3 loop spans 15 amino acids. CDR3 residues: CASSQGIRDTGELFF. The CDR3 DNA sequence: TGTGCCAGCAGCCAAGGGATCCGCGACACCGGGGAGCTGTTTTTT.

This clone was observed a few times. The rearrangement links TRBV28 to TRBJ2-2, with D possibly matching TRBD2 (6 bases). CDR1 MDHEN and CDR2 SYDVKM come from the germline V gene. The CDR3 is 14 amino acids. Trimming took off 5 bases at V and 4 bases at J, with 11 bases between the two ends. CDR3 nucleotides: TGTGCCAGCAGTGGTCGCGGGATCACCGGGGAGCTGTTTTTT. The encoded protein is CASSGRGITGELFF.

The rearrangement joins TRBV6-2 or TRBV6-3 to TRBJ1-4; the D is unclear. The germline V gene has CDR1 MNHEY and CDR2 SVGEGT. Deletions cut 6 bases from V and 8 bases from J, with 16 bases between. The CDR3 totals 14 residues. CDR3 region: CASSLTRSQEKLFF. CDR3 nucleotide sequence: TGTGCCAGCAGCTTAACACGGAGCCAAGAAAAACTGTTTTTT.

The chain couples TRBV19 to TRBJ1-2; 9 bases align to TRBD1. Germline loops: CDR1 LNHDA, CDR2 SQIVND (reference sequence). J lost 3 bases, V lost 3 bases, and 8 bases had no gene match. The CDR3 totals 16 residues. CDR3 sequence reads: CASSIGTGQGYYGYTF. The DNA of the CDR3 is TGTGCCAGTAGTATCGGCACGGGACAGGGTTACTATGGCTACACCTTC.

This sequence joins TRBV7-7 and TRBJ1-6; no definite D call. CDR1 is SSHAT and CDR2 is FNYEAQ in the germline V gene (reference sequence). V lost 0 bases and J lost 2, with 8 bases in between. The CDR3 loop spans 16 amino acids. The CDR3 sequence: CASSLAPGPYNSPLHF. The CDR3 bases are TGTGCCAGCAGCTTAGCCCCGGGCCCCTATAATTCACCCCTCCACTTT.

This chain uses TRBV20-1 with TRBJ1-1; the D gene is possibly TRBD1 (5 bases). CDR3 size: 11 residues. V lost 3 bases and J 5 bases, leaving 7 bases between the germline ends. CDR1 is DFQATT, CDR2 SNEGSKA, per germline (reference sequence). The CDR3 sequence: CSASRETEAFF. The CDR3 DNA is TGCAGTGCTAGCAGGGAAACTGAAGCTTTCTTT.

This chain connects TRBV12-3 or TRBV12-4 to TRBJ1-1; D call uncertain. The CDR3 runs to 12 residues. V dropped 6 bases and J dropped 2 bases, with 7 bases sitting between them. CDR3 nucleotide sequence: TGTGCCAGCAGGGCCCTAAACACTGAAGCTTTCTTT. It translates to CASRALNTEAFF.

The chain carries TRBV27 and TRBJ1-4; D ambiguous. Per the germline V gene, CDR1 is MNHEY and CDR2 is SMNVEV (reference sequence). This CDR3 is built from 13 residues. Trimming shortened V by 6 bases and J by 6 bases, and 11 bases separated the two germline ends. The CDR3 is CASSLSRDEKLFF. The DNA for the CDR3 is TGTGCCAGCAGCCTCTCGAGGGATGAAAAACTGTTTTTT.

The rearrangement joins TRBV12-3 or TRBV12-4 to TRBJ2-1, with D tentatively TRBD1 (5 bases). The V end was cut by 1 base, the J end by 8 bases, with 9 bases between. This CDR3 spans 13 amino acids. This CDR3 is CASSLGQGDEQFF. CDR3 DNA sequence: TGTGCCAGCAGTTTAGGGCAGGGCGATGAGCAGTTCTTC.

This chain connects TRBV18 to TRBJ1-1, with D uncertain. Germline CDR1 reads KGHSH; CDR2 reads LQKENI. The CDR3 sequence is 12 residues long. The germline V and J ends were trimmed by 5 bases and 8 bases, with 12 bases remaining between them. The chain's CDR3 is CASSGSAEEAFF. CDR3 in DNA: TGTGCCAGCTCAGGCTCGGCAGAAGAAGCTTTCTTT.

The CDR3 DNA is TGTGCCAGTAGCGCTGGACCGCCGGATACGCAGTATTTT. This encodes CASSAGPPDTQYF. V and J are TRBV19 and TRBJ2-3; D unclear. The germline V gene has CDR1 LNHDA and CDR2 SQIVND (reference sequence). Trimming removed 6 bases at V and 6 bases at J, with 13 bases between. The length of the CDR3 is 13 residues.

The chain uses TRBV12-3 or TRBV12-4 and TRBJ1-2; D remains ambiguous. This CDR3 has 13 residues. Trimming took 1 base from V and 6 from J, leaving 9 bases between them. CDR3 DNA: TGTGCCAGCAGTTTAGGATACAACGATGGCTACACCTTC. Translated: CASSLGYNDGYTF.

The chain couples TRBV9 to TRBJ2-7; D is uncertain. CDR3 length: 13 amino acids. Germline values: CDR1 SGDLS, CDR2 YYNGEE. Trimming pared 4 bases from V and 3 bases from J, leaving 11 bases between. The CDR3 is CASSPPAGYEQYF. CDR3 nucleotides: TGTGCCAGCAGCCCCCCGGCCGGCTACGAGCAGTACTTC.

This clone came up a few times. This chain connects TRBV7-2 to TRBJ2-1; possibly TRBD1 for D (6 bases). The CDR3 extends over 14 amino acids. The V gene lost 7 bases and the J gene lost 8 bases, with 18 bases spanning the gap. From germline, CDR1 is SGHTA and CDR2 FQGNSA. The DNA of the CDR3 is TGTGCCAGCACCCCTGGGACAATCTCCCATGAGCAGTTCTTC. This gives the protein CASTPGTISHEQFF.

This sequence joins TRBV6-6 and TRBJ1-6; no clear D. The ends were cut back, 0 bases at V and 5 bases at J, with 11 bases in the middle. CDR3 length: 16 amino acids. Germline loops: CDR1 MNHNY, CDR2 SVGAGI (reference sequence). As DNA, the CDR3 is TGTGCCAGCAGTTACTCGAGTACTAAGCATAATTCACCCCTCCACTTT. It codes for CASSYSSTKHNSPLHF.

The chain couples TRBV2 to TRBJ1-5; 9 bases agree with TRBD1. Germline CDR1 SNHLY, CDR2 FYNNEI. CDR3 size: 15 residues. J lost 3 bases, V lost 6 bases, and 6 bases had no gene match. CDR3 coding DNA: TGTGCCAGCAGAGTTGACAGGGGGGTCAATCAGCCCCAGCATTTT. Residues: CASRVDRGVNQPQHF.

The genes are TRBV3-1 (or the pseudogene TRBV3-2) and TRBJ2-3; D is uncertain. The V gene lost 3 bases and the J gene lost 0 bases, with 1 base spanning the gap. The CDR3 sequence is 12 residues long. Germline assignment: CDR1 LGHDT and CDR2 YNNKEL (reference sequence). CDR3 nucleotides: TGTGCCAGCAGCCAGAGCACAGATACGCAGTATTTT. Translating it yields CASSQSTDTQYF.

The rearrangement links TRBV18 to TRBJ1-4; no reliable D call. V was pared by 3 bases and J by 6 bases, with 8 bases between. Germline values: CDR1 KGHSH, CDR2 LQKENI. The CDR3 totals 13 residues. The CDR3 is CASSPIEDEKLFF. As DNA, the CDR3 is TGTGCCAGCTCACCCATCGAGGATGAAAAACTGTTTTTT.

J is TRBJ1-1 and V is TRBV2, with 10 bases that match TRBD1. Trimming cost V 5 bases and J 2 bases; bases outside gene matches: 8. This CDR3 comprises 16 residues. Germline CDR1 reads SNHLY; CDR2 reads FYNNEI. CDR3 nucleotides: TGTGCCAGCAGTCCCTCGAGGACAGGGGGAAACACTGAAGCTTTCTTT. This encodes CASSPSRTGGNTEAFF. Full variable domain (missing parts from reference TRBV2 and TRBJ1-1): EPEVTQTPSHQVTQMGQEVILRCVPISNHLYFYWYRQILGQKVEFLVSFYNNEISEKSEIFDDQFSVERPDGSNFTLKIRSTKLEDSAMYFCASSPSRTGGNTEAFFGQGTRLTVV.

CDR3 coding DNA: TGCGCCAGCAGTGATCCGGACGGCCCCATGAACACTGAAGCTTTCTTT. As protein: CASSDPDGPMNTEAFF. The chain is built from TRBV10-2 and TRBJ1-1; no definite D call. The length of the CDR3 is 16 residues. The V end was cut by 3 bases, the J end by 0 bases, with 14 bases between. The germline CDR1 and CDR2 sequences are WSHSY and SAAADI.